The 30 T cell receptor beta chains listed next were all sequenced from one sample in a study of neurological immune-mediated disorders (dated by TCRdb to about 2019). Libraries were constructed by 5' RACE. TCRdb lists the instrument as Illumina HiSeq 2500. TCRdb ran its own pipeline on the public reads, namely fastp trimming at Q25 and MiXCR clone calling, and kept in-frame beta chains. Rows are unified per CDR3 protein, each entry keeping the most common DNA and genes. The sample table lists 30,000 to 50,000 distinct CDR3 sequences, 7.2% of them with a count of one. The top ten hold under 6.5% of the sample. Sequencing was done on a sample of CD4+ T cells from blood. All receptors come from a man aged 45-65 years in good health.

This clonotype was observed many times. The gene calls are TRBV20-1 and TRBJ2-2, with a weak D call TRBD2 (6 bases). The germline gives CDR1 DFQATT, CDR2 SNEGSKA (reference sequence). The V gene lost 0 bases and the J gene lost 5 bases, with 13 bases spanning the gap. This CDR3 is built from 15 residues. Here the CDR3 reads CSARDGGNPTGELFF. As DNA, the CDR3 is TGCAGTGCTAGAGATGGGGGGAATCCAACCGGGGAGCTGTTTTTT.

This clonotype was counted a single time. The genes are TRBV20-1 and TRBJ2-1; the D is unclear. The CDR3 spans 15 residues. V shed 4 bases and J shed 4 bases, with 17 bases lying between them. The germline CDR1 and CDR2 sequences are DFQATT and SNEGSKA (reference sequence). For the CDR3, the DNA is TGCAGTGCTATGGTCGGTTCCTCCCTTTACAATGAGCAGTTCTTC. It translates to CSAMVGSSLYNEQFF.

This clonotype was recorded at least ten times. This chain joins TRBV20-1 and TRBJ1-2; 7 nucleotides line up with TRBD1. Germline V gene data show CDR1 as DFQATT and CDR2 as SNEGSKA (reference sequence). This CDR3 is 14 amino acids long. Unmatched junction bases numbered 8, after V lost 3 bases and J lost 4 bases. CDR3 loop: CSASDGQDTYGYTF. Written as DNA, the CDR3 is TGCAGTGCTAGTGACGGACAGGATACCTATGGCTACACCTTC.

This clonotype is medium-sized (0.01 to 0.1%) by share. This chain joins TRBV7-2 and TRBJ2-5; D perhaps matches TRBD1 (6 bases). Trimming pared 3 bases from V and 5 bases from J, leaving 22 bases between. CDR1 and CDR2 (germline): SGHTA, FQGNSA. The CDR3 loop spans 17 amino acids. The CDR3 DNA reads as TGTGCCAGCAGCTTCTTTCCCCGGGGACCCACAGGGGAGACCCAGTACTTC. This codes for CASSFFPRGPTGETQYF.

The sample holds many counts of this clonotype. V and J are TRBV20-1 and TRBJ1-1; TRBD1 is a possible D gene (5 bases). Germline V gene data show CDR1 as DFQATT and CDR2 as SNEGSKA (reference sequence). This CDR3 is built from 12 residues. Between the trimmed V and J ends, which lost 1 base and 7 bases, there was a span of 10 bases. The CDR3 DNA is TGCAGTGCTAGAGTGGGGCGGGGTGAAGCTTTCTTT. Protein product: CSARVGRGEAFF.

This clonotype was observed a few times. The V gene is TRBV19, the J gene TRBJ1-5; D possibly corresponds to TRBD1 (5 bases). Germline V lookup: CDR1 LNHDA, CDR2 SQIVND (reference sequence). The CDR3 spans 14 residues. The V and J ends lost 8 bases and 0 bases respectively, with 11 bases between them. The CDR3: CASRDSFSNQPQHF. The CDR3 region has the DNA TGTGCCAGTCGAGACAGCTTTAGCAATCAGCCCCAGCATTTT.

This clonotype was detected many times. The V and J genes are TRBV4-2 and TRBJ2-3; 12 nucleotides agree with TRBD2. Unmatched junction bases numbered 4, after V lost 2 bases and J lost 7 bases. The CDR3 is 15 amino acids. CDR1 is LGHNA and CDR2 is YNFKEQ in the germline V gene. The CDR3 DNA reads TGTGCCAGCAGCCAACTAGCGGGAGGGTTAAATACGCAGTATTTT. Its translation is CASSQLAGGLNTQYF.

This clonotype was picked up many times. The chain employs TRBV18 and TRBJ2-7; a possible D gene is TRBD2 (5 bases). The CDR3 length is 15 residues. The germline gives CDR1 KGHSH, CDR2 LQKENI. Trimming stripped 0 bases from V and 2 bases from J, with 11 bases between. The CDR3, as DNA: TGTGCCAGCTCACCACCCCGCGGGCAACCCTACGAGCAGTACTTC. This translates into CASSPPRGQPYEQYF.

This clonotype showed up many times. The chain carries TRBV7-9 and TRBJ2-1, with TRBD2 matching 11 bases. J lost 8 bases, V lost 5 bases, and 8 bases had no gene match. The CDR3 runs to 15 residues. Germline-derived CDR1 and CDR2 are SEHNR and FQNEAQ (reference sequence). The chain's CDR3 is CASSATSGRGHEQFF. The DNA of the CDR3 is TGTGCCAGCAGCGCTACTAGCGGGAGAGGCCATGAGCAGTTCTTC.

This clonotype was detected many times. The chain is built from TRBV7-9 and TRBJ2-4; D unresolved. CDR3 size: 13 residues. V gave up 1 base and J gave up 11 bases, with 12 bases separating them. The germline V gene has CDR1 SEHNR and CDR2 FQNEAQ (reference sequence). In DNA form, the CDR3 reads TGTGCCAGCAGCTTAGGTAGCAGTTTACTTCAGTACTTC. It translates to CASSLGSSLLQYF.

This clonotype was counted many times. This sequence joins TRBV19 and TRBJ2-7; 11 positions match TRBD1. Trimming at V came to 6 bases and at J to 4 bases, leaving 8 bases not matched to a gene. Looked up from germline, CDR1 is LNHDA and CDR2 is SQIVND (reference sequence). This CDR3 contains 15 residues. In DNA form, the CDR3 reads TGTGCCAGTAGGGTTCGGACAGGGGGCACGTACGAGCAGTACTTC. Translating gives CASRVRTGGTYEQYF.

This clonotype was seen repeatedly, ten times or more. The chain employs TRBV15 and TRBJ2-1; 8 bases map to TRBD2. V shed 3 bases, J shed 0 bases, and the junction held 1 base outside the gene matches. Germline loops: CDR1 LNHNV, CDR2 YYDKDF (reference sequence). The CDR3 totals 15 residues. CDR3 protein: CATSRTSASYNEQFF. CDR3 bases: TGTGCCACCAGCAGGACTAGCGCCTCCTACAATGAGCAGTTCTTC.

This chain connects TRBV7-2 to TRBJ2-7, with D uncertain. The V and J ends lost 6 bases and 3 bases respectively, with 18 bases between them. Germline CDR1 SGHTA, CDR2 FQGNSA. CDR3 length: 15 amino acids. The DNA for the CDR3 is TGTGCCAGCAGTCCTAAGGGTGGGTCCGTCTACGAGCAGTACTTC. Its protein product is CASSPKGGSVYEQYF.

Ten or more counts support this clonotype. The rearrangement joins TRBV11-2 to TRBJ2-2, with 8 bases identical to TRBD1. This CDR3 has 15 amino acids. J lost 4 bases, V lost 1 base, and 2 bases had no gene match. Germline CDR1 is SGHAT and CDR2 is FQNNGV. CDR3 loop: CASSLGTGTTGELFF. Written as DNA, the CDR3 is TGTGCCAGCAGCTTAGGGACAGGGACCACCGGGGAGCTGTTTTTT.

This clonotype was seen at least ten times. The gene calls are TRBV7-2 and TRBJ2-5; TRBD1 matches 11 bases. The germline CDR1 and CDR2 sequences are SGHTA and FQGNSA. CDR3 length: 15 residues. The V gene end was trimmed by 5 bases and the J gene end by 5 bases; junction bases not matched to a gene: 7. The CDR3 nucleotides are TGTGCCAGCAGCCGGACAGGGGGCTTCCGGGAGACCCAGTACTTC. This codes for CASSRTGGFRETQYF.

This clonotype showed up just a few times. This CDR3 is CASRGLAGPGELFF. The CDR3 DNA follows: TGTGCCAGTAGGGGACTAGCGGGACCCGGGGAGCTGTTTTTT. V and J are TRBV19 and TRBJ2-2, with TRBD2 identical over 13 bases. The CDR3 runs to 14 residues. The germline CDR1 and CDR2 sequences are LNHDA and SQIVND (reference sequence). The junction had 1 base not matched to a gene; V was cut back by 6 bases and J by 6 bases.

This clonotype was recorded at least ten times. The V gene is TRBV6-6, the J gene TRBJ1-6; tentatively, D is TRBD1 (5 bases). This CDR3 is 12 amino acids long. V lost 8 bases, J lost 10 bases, and 12 bases lay in between. CDR1 is MNHNY and CDR2 is SVGAGI in the germline V gene (reference sequence). CDR3: CASGQGRSPLHF. CDR3 DNA: TGTGCCAGCGGGCAGGGTCGGTCACCCCTCCACTTT.

This clonotype was counted at least ten times. The chain uses TRBV20-1 and TRBJ2-1, with a weak D call TRBD2 (6 bases). Germline CDR1 reads DFQATT; CDR2 reads SNEGSKA (reference sequence). This CDR3 comprises 15 residues. Trimming stripped 5 bases from V and 0 bases from J, with 14 bases between. In DNA, the CDR3 is TGCAGTGCTCAGAAAGGGACTCACTCCTACAATGAGCAGTTCTTC. Translated: CSAQKGTHSYNEQFF.

This clonotype was counted ten times or more. V is TRBV4-2 and J is TRBJ1-2; D remains ambiguous. The CDR3 is 16 residues long. Per germline, CDR1 LGHNA and CDR2 YNFKEQ. Trimming took off 4 bases at V and 7 bases at J, with 22 bases between the two ends. The CDR3 reads CASSRPITAGSRGYTF. In DNA form, the CDR3 reads TGTGCCAGCAGCCGACCGATTACCGCGGGGAGTCGTGGCTACACCTTC.

There are many counts of this clonotype. The chain joins TRBV20-1 to TRBJ2-7; 8 positions match TRBD1. The CDR3 is 14 residues long. V was pared by 1 base and J by 2 bases, with 4 bases of the junction left unmatched. Germline CDR1 reads DFQATT; CDR2 reads SNEGSKA (reference sequence). The CDR3 here is CSARGQDRAYEQYF. The CDR3 region has the DNA TGCAGTGCTAGAGGTCAGGACAGGGCCTACGAGCAGTACTTC.

This clonotype was observed at least ten times. The CDR3 DNA reads as TGTGCCAGCCGGTGGACAGGGGGCTCCTACGAGCAGTACTTC. Its translation is CASRWTGGSYEQYF. The chain carries TRBV27 and TRBJ2-7; 10 nucleotides agree with TRBD1. V lost 8 bases and J lost 0; bases outside the gene matches: 4. The germline V gene has CDR1 MNHEY and CDR2 SMNVEV (reference sequence). The CDR3 runs 14 residues.

This clonotype was seen repeatedly, ten times or more. The V call is TRBV4-2, the J call TRBJ2-7; 8 bases fit TRBD1. Trimming cost V 0 bases and J 4 bases; bases outside gene matches: 8. The CDR3 is made up of 16 amino acids. The germline CDR1 and CDR2 sequences are LGHNA and YNFKEQ. The CDR3 sequence is CASSQESTGVSYEQYF. CDR3 DNA: TGTGCCAGCAGCCAAGAATCGACAGGGGTGTCTTACGAGCAGTACTTC.

There are many counts of this clonotype. The rearrangement joins TRBV28 to TRBJ2-6; either TRBD1 or TRBD2 may supply D (5 bases each). The V end lost 6 bases, the J end lost 0 bases, and 9 bases lay between the germline ends. Germline CDR1 MDHEN, CDR2 SYDVKM. CDR3 length equals 15 residues. The CDR3 here is CASSWDASGANVLTF. The CDR3 DNA reads as TGTGCCAGCAGCTGGGACGCCTCTGGGGCCAACGTCCTGACTTTC.

The sample holds many counts of this clonotype. The chain employs TRBV5-1 and TRBJ2-5; a possible D gene is TRBD1 (5 bases). Per germline, CDR1 SGHRS and CDR2 YFSETQ. CDR3 length equals 14 residues. V shed 0 bases and J shed 2 bases, with 8 bases lying between them. The DNA for the CDR3 is TGCGCCAGCAGCTTGGAGGGGCCTCAAGAGACCCAGTACTTC. It encodes CASSLEGPQETQYF.

CDR3 sequence: CSARGSPGGYEQYF. The CDR3 nucleotides read TGCAGTGCTAGAGGATCCCCCGGGGGCTACGAGCAGTACTTC. The V and J genes are TRBV20-1 and TRBJ2-7; maybe TRBD2 (6 bases). The CDR3 is 14 amino acids. The V gene lost 1 base and the J gene lost 3 bases, with 13 bases spanning the gap. Per the germline V gene, CDR1 is DFQATT and CDR2 is SNEGSKA (reference sequence).

Worth noting for this clonotype: The CDR3 end shows no conserved phenylalanine or tryptophan, and so a read error is likely. V and J are TRBV5-1 and TRBJ2-7; 11 bases match TRBD1. CDR1 and CDR2 (germline): SGHRS, YFSETQ. The V gene end was trimmed by 1 base and the J gene end by 5 bases; junction bases not matched to a gene: 5. CDR3 length: 15 residues. The CDR3 nucleotides are TGCGCCAGCAGCTTGTTAGGGACAGGGGGTCACGAGCAGTACTTA. Translated, it gives CASSLLGTGGHEQYL.

This clonotype was counted many times. The V call is TRBV28, the J call TRBJ2-3, with 14 nucleotides matching TRBD2. CDR1 and CDR2 from the germline V gene are MDHEN and SYDVKM. The CDR3 has 17 amino acids. V lost 5 bases and J lost 5; bases outside the gene matches: 9. The CDR3 sequence: CASSKPGLAGVVDTQYF. CDR3 DNA sequence: TGTGCCAGCAGTAAACCGGGACTAGCGGGGGTGGTAGATACGCAGTATTTT.

A few counts support this clonotype. The chain has TRBV12-3 or TRBV12-4 and TRBJ2-7, with D hard to call. The CDR3 contains 11 residues. V was cut by 1 base and J by 7 bases, with 5 bases left in between. CDR3 nucleotides: TGTGCCAGCAGTTTAGGTGAGGAGCAGTACTTC. Protein sequence: CASSLGEEQYF.

Ten or more counts support this clonotype. V is TRBV11-2 and J is TRBJ1-1; D is uncertain. The CDR3 sequence is 13 residues long. The germline V gene has CDR1 SGHAT and CDR2 FQNNGV. The germline V and J ends were trimmed by 2 bases and 1 base, with 5 bases remaining between them. CDR3 loop: CASSLRENTEAFF. Written as DNA, the CDR3 is TGTGCCAGCAGCTTACGCGAGAACACTGAAGCTTTCTTT.

This clonotype has ten or more counts. This chain connects TRBV6-2 or TRBV6-3 to TRBJ2-3; 8 bases are a match to TRBD2. The CDR3 spans 19 residues. V shed 6 bases, J shed 0 bases, and the junction held 17 bases outside the gene matches. Germline assignment: CDR1 MNHEY and CDR2 SVGEGT. The CDR3 coding sequence is TGTGCCAGCAGCCCCCGGAAGGCTAGCGGGTGGGGTAGCACAGATACGCAGTATTTT. This translates into CASSPRKASGWGSTDTQYF.